A single sample gave rise to the 17 T cell receptor beta chains below, sequenced in a study of CD8+ T cells in alopecia areata. Sequencing templates came from extracted RNA that was reverse transcribed into cDNA. Generated by immunoSEQ multiplex PCR, the TCRdb table keeps only in-frame clones and is missing some. Counted here are about 210,000 clones, around 66% occurring once; the ten biggest clones make up 4% to 4.5%. Treatment indicated: oral pan-JAK inhibitor, 5-10 mg twice daily. The sequencing here drew on CD4+ T cells sorted from blood, taken at week 4, from a patient treated with tofacitinib. Source of these receptors: a human donor with alopecia areata.

The chain has TRBV18 and TRBJ2-5; perhaps TRBD1 as D (6 bases). V shed 8 bases and J shed 2 bases, with 15 bases lying between them. CDR1 is KGHSH and CDR2 is LQKENI in the germline V gene. The CDR3 totals 14 residues. Here the CDR3 DNA reads TGTGCCAGCGTCCGGGACACCGGGCAAGAGACCCAGTACTTC. It yields the protein CASVRDTGQETQYF.

The CDR3 protein is CSVDGGSNQPQHF. The CDR3 region has the DNA TGCAGCGTCGATGGTGGTAGCAATCAGCCCCAGCATTTT. V is TRBV29-1 and J is TRBJ1-5; no reliable D call. Germline V gene data show CDR1 as SQVTM and CDR2 as ANQGSEA. There are 13 residues in the CDR3. Trimming took 6 bases from V and 0 from J, leaving 9 bases between them.

Comment on this clone: Other nucleotide sequences from this sample produce the same CDR3. The chain couples TRBV29-1 to TRBJ1-3, with 9 bases aligning to TRBD1. This CDR3 has 12 amino acids. The V gene end was trimmed by 6 bases and the J gene end by 4 bases; junction bases not matched to a gene: 1. Germline V gene sequence: CDR1 SQVTM, CDR2 ANQGSEA. CDR3 in DNA: TGCAGCGTGGACAGGGGAGGAAACACCATATATTTT. This translates into CSVDRGGNTIYF.

CDR3 amino acids: CALRDRVNYGYTF. CDR3 in DNA: TGTGCCTTGCGGGACAGGGTAAACTATGGCTACACCTTC. V usage is TRBV15 and J usage is TRBJ1-2, with 9 bases matching TRBD1. The V gene's germline CDR1 is LNHNV and CDR2 YYDKDF (reference sequence). The CDR3 length is 13 residues. V lost 11 bases to trimming and J lost 2 bases; unmatched junction nucleotides: 6.

J is TRBJ1-1 and V is TRBV18; D unclear. The V gene lost 3 bases and the J gene lost 1 base, with 15 bases spanning the gap. CDR3 length: 16 residues. The germline V gene encodes CDR1 KGHSH and CDR2 LQKENI. The DNA of the CDR3 is TGTGCCAGCTCACCTATTGGTTCCCGTGGGAACACTGAAGCTTTCTTT. Its protein is CASSPIGSRGNTEAFF.

For this clone: Other nucleotide sequences from this sample produce the same CDR3. V and J are TRBV9 and TRBJ1-1, with D unresolved. The germline gives CDR1 SGDLS, CDR2 YYNGEE. The CDR3 has 13 amino acids. V lost 0 bases, J lost 3 bases, and 6 bases lay in between. As DNA, the CDR3 is TGTGCCAGCAGCGTAGCCCCATACACTGAAGCTTTCTTT. Its protein product is CASSVAPYTEAFF.

In its sample, this clone was seen a few times. The chain employs TRBV5-1 and TRBJ2-1, with 7 bases fitting TRBD1. Germline assignment: CDR1 SGHRS and CDR2 YFSETQ. The CDR3 contains 15 residues. Trimming removed 4 bases from V and 3 bases from J; junction bases left unmatched: 7. CDR3 in amino acids: CASSVSGTDYNEQFF. The CDR3 DNA reads TGCGCCAGCAGCGTTTCCGGGACAGACTACAATGAGCAGTTCTTC. Drawing the rest from reference TRBV5-1 and TRBJ2-1, the complete variable domain is KAGVTQTPRYLIKTRGQQVTLSCSPISGHRSVSWYQQTPGQGLQFLFEYFSETQRNKGNFPGRFSGRQFSNSRSEMNVSTLELGDSALYLCASSVSGTDYNEQFFGPGTRLTVL.

This clone was found a few times. The V call is TRBV7-2, the J call TRBJ1-5; D remains ambiguous. The V end was cut by 4 bases, the J end by 0 bases, with 10 bases between. Germline loops: CDR1 SGHTA, CDR2 FQGNSA. The length of the CDR3 is 15 residues. The DNA of the CDR3 is TGTGCCAGCAGCTCCCGGCCCAATAGCAATCAGCCCCAGCATTTT. It translates to CASSSRPNSNQPQHF.

This sequence joins TRBV29-1 and TRBJ2-5, with 8 positions matching TRBD2. The germline V gene has CDR1 SQVTM and CDR2 ANQGSEA. With 6 bases clipped from V and 5 bases from J, the junction kept 11 bases outside the gene matches. The CDR3 totals 14 residues. CDR3 nucleotide sequence: TGCAGCGTCCCTCGGGGAGCGGGGGAGGAGACCCAGTACTTC. Its protein product is CSVPRGAGEETQYF.

V gene TRBV6-1 combines with J gene TRBJ2-5, with 7 positions matching TRBD2. Trimming removed 4 bases from V and 3 bases from J; junction bases left unmatched: 5. CDR3 length: 14 amino acids. Germline V lookup: CDR1 MNHNS, CDR2 SASEGT. CDR3 sequence reads: CASSAGGLKETQYF. The CDR3 region has the DNA TGTGCCAGCAGTGCGGGGGGATTGAAAGAGACCCAGTACTTC.

V and J are TRBV23-1 and TRBJ2-5, with 8 positions matching TRBD1. Near its end, the DNA agrees better with TRBJ2-7, so the J call may be wrong. TRBV23-1 is an ORF for which the function is uncertain. This CDR3 contains 15 residues. CDR3 in DNA: TGCGCCAGCAGCAGGGACAGGTCTAGCTCCTACGAGCAGTACTTC. Translation gives CASSRDRSSSYEQYF.

The V and J genes are TRBV4-3 and TRBJ2-2; a possible D gene is TRBD2 (5 bases). Trimming took 5 bases from V and 0 from J, leaving 7 bases between them. The CDR3 runs 14 residues. Per the germline V gene, CDR1 is LGHNA and CDR2 is YSLEER. The CDR3 DNA is TGCGCCAGCAGCAAGCGGCCGAACACCGGGGAGCTGTTTTTT. Its translation: CASSKRPNTGELFF.

This clone was observed a few times. The chain has TRBV28 and TRBJ1-6, with 7 bases aligning to TRBD1. V was pared by 3 bases and J by 9 bases, with 8 bases of the junction left unmatched. This CDR3 contains 15 residues. Germline V gives CDR1 MDHEN, CDR2 SYDVKM. The CDR3 is CASSFGRAGGSPLHF. As DNA, the CDR3 is TGTGCCAGCAGTTTCGGCAGGGCAGGGGGTTCACCCCTCCACTTT.

The V and J genes are TRBV7-2 and TRBJ2-7; 10 bases match TRBD1. The CDR3 is 12 amino acids. The V gene's germline CDR1 is SGHTA and CDR2 FQGNSA. The ends lost 4 bases at V and 6 bases at J; junction bases unmatched: 0. CDR3 in amino acids: CASSWDRGEQYF. The CDR3 coding sequence is TGTGCCAGCAGCTGGGACAGGGGCGAGCAGTACTTC.

This clone has a handful of counts. This CDR3 reads CAWRSSPGQGVRGYTF. The DNA for the CDR3 is TGTGCCTGGAGATCGTCCCCGGGACAGGGGGTTCGGGGCTACACCTTC. J is TRBJ1-2 and V is TRBV30, with 11 bases identical to TRBD1. CDR3 length: 16 amino acids. The germline CDR1 and CDR2 sequences are GTSNPN and SVGIG (reference sequence). With V trimmed by 3 bases and J by 8 bases, 14 bases remained unmatched.

The DNA for the CDR3 is TGTGCCAGCAGTGAAGCATACCGGGCCGCTAACTATGGCTACACCTTC. Translated: CASSEAYRAANYGYTF. V and J are TRBV2 and TRBJ1-2, with unresolved D. Trimming stripped 0 bases from V and 0 bases from J, with 11 bases between. Looked up from germline, CDR1 is SNHLY and CDR2 is FYNNEI. This CDR3 has 16 amino acids.

This clone was seen more than once but under ten times. The chain employs TRBV29-1 and TRBJ1-1; weak D call: TRBD1 (6 bases). Germline CDR1 is SQVTM and CDR2 is ANQGSEA. The germline V and J ends were trimmed by 2 bases and 3 bases, with 10 bases remaining between them. This CDR3 is built from 13 residues. The CDR3: CSVEYRVDTEAFF. CDR3 bases: TGCAGCGTTGAATACAGGGTGGACACTGAAGCTTTCTTT.